The 30 T cell receptor beta chains reported below all come from one sample, sequenced in a study of human T cells and chemical hapten exposure. The time point: pre-sensitization, week 0. Treatment given: therapeutic diphenylcyclopropenone sensitization with weekly scalp DPC. TCRdb used MiXCR to reprocess the RACE reads, holding one entry per CDR3 protein. Of approximately 370,000 distinct CDR3 sequences listed, 5% to 6.5% are singletons. Sequencing used whole blood, obtained in connection with sensitization to the hapten diphenylcyclopropenone (DPC). These receptors all stem from a young woman with alopecia areata. Some clones in this sample may be carry-over from other donors' samples.

The chain combines TRBV2 with TRBJ1-5, with D possibly TRBD1 on 6 matching bases. Germline CDR1 is SNHLY and CDR2 is FYNNEI. The V and J ends lost 3 bases and 2 bases respectively, with 11 bases between them. The CDR3 runs 15 residues. The CDR3 DNA sequence: TGTGCCAGCAGTGACAGGGGAGGGCGCAATCAGCCCCAGCATTTT. Protein: CASSDRGGRNQPQHF.

This clonotype was recorded many times. The chain joins TRBV5-1 to TRBJ1-1; D unresolved. Germline CDR1 is SGHRS and CDR2 is YFSETQ. The CDR3 covers 15 residues. The V end lost 0 bases, the J end lost 0 bases, and 9 bases lay between the germline ends. CDR3 nucleotide sequence: TGCGCCAGCAGCTTGGAACAGAGCTTGAACACTGAAGCTTTCTTT. It specifies CASSLEQSLNTEAFF.

The rearrangement uses TRBV2 and TRBJ2-2, with 7 bases fitting TRBD1. The trim removed 8 bases at V and 4 bases at J, leaving 7 bases unmatched. From germline, CDR1 is SNHLY and CDR2 FYNNEI. This CDR3 spans 14 amino acids. CDR3 loop: CASQWDSPTGELFF. In nucleotides, the CDR3 is TGTGCCAGCCAGTGGGACAGCCCCACCGGGGAGCTGTTTTTT.

This clonotype came up many times. The chain recombines TRBV14 with TRBJ1-1, with a weak D call TRBD1 (5 bases). V was cut by 2 bases and J by 0 bases, with 13 bases left in between. CDR1 SGHDN and CDR2 FVKESK come from the germline V gene. The CDR3 runs to 16 residues. CDR3 loop: CASSQLRTRVNTEAFF. Here the CDR3 DNA reads TGTGCCAGCAGCCAATTAAGGACAAGGGTGAACACTGAAGCTTTCTTT. Complete variable domain (other parts from reference TRBV14 and TRBJ1-1): EAGVTQFPSHSVIEKGQTVTLRCDPISGHDNLYWYRRVMGKEIKFLLHFVKESKQDESGMPNNRFLAERTGGTYSTLKVQPAELEDSGVYFCASSQLRTRVNTEAFFGQGTRLTVV.

V and J are TRBV7-9 and TRBJ2-3; TRBD1 is a possible D gene (6 bases). Germline CDR1 is SEHNR and CDR2 is FQNEAQ (reference sequence). The CDR3 covers 14 residues. V was clipped by 8 bases and J by 1 base, with 13 bases between them. CDR3 region: CASSWTAGTDTQYF. CDR3 DNA sequence: TGTGCCAGCTCTTGGACAGCAGGCACAGATACGCAGTATTTT.

In its sample, this clonotype was seen many times. This chain connects TRBV3-1 to TRBJ1-1; TRBD1 might be the D (5 bases). Trimming took off 3 bases at V and 0 bases at J, with 8 bases between the two ends. The V gene's germline CDR1 is LGHDT and CDR2 YNNKEL (reference sequence). CDR3 length: 14 amino acids. CDR3 DNA sequence: TGTGCCAGCAGCCAGGGACTCTTGAACACTGAAGCTTTCTTT. This encodes CASSQGLLNTEAFF.

This clonotype was counted between two and nine times. The genes are TRBV6-2 or TRBV6-3 and TRBJ2-3, with D unclear. V was pared by 6 bases and J by 2 bases, with 6 bases between. The germline V gene has CDR1 MNHEY and CDR2 SVGEGT. The CDR3 totals 12 residues. This CDR3 reads CASSRLTDTQYF. The CDR3 DNA follows: TGTGCCAGCAGCCGTCTCACAGATACGCAGTATTTT.

This clonotype was picked up a small number of times. V usage is TRBV20-1 and J usage is TRBJ2-3; D might be TRBD2 (5 bases). This CDR3 comprises 14 residues. With 3 bases removed from V and 0 bases from J, the gap between germline ends came to 10 bases. CDR1 is DFQATT and CDR2 is SNEGSKA in the germline V gene (reference sequence). The CDR3 reads CSARPGFSTDTQYF. As DNA, the CDR3 is TGCAGTGCTAGGCCGGGATTTAGCACAGATACGCAGTATTTT.

The V and J genes are TRBV28 and TRBJ2-1; 10 nucleotides align to TRBD1. CDR3 length equals 13 residues. Germline V gene lookup returns CDR1 MDHEN and CDR2 SYDVKM. Trimming removed 1 base from V and 15 bases from J; junction bases left unmatched: 6. DNA for the CDR3: TGTGCCAGCAGTTTATCGGACAGGGGGGACGGGTTCTTC. Protein product: CASSLSDRGDGFF.

This clonotype has at least ten counts. One end of the junction does not line up with germline, which may come from a read error. The chain joins TRBV2 to TRBJ2-3; perhaps D is TRBD1 or TRBD2 (5 bases each). CDR3 size: 16 residues. Germline-derived CDR1 and CDR2 are SNHLY and FYNNEI. DNA of the CDR3: TGTGCCAGCGGTGAGGGATCGGGGCTCAGGACAGATACGCAGTATTTT. This encodes CASGEGSGLRTDTQYF.

The table lists this clonotype with a few counts. The V call is TRBV28, the J call TRBJ1-4; weak D call: TRBD1 (5 bases). From germline, CDR1 is MDHEN and CDR2 SYDVKM. The CDR3 length is 14 residues. The germline V and J ends were trimmed by 5 bases and 4 bases, with 11 bases remaining between them. CDR3 DNA: TGTGCCAGCAGTATGGGACGGTATAATGAAAAACTGTTTTTT. It specifies CASSMGRYNEKLFF.

This clonotype was recorded a few times. The rearrangement joins TRBV20-1 to TRBJ2-7, with TRBD2 identical over 9 bases. The CDR3 sequence is 15 residues long. Germline CDR1 is DFQATT and CDR2 is SNEGSKA (reference sequence). Trimming took 5 bases from V and 0 from J; bases not matched to a gene: 8. CDR3 nucleotide sequence: TGCAGTGCTCGAGGCCTAGCGGGACTCTCCTACGAGCAGTACTTC. Translating it yields CSARGLAGLSYEQYF.

In its sample, this clonotype was seen a few times. This chain links TRBV5-1 with TRBJ1-1; a possible D gene is TRBD1 (5 bases). The V end was cut by 7 bases, the J end by 4 bases, with 14 bases between. Germline V CDR1 and CDR2: SGHRS, YFSETQ. The CDR3 runs to 13 residues. Here the CDR3 DNA reads TGCGCCAGCCGTTTGGGGGGTTCCACTGAAGCTTTCTTT. Translating gives CASRLGGSTEAFF.

This clonotype was observed many times. V is TRBV7-2 and J is TRBJ1-5; 8 bases are shared with TRBD1. Trimming took 5 bases from V and 7 from J; bases not matched to a gene: 4. The CDR3 has 13 residues. Germline assignment: CDR1 SGHTA and CDR2 FQGNSA. DNA of the CDR3: TGTGCCAGCAGCACCGGACAGGGCCAGCCCCAGCATTTT. Residues: CASSTGQGQPQHF. The full variable domain, with the rest looked up from reference TRBV7-2 and TRBJ1-5, is GAGVSQSPSNKVTEKGKDVELRCDPISGHTALYWYRQSLGQGLEFLIYFQGNSAPDKSGLPSDRFSAERTGGSVSTLTIQRTQQEDSAVYLCASSTGQGQPQHFGDGTRLSIL.

This clonotype was recorded at least ten times. This chain uses TRBV4-3 with TRBJ1-4; 9 bases agree with TRBD1. The germline V gene has CDR1 LGHNA and CDR2 YSLEER. The CDR3 is 15 residues long. Trimming removed 4 bases from V and 7 bases from J; junction bases left unmatched: 7. CDR3 sequence: CASSLKGQGVEKLFF. CDR3 coding DNA: TGCGCCAGCAGCCTAAAGGGACAGGGAGTTGAAAAACTGTTTTTT.

This clonotype was found many times. This chain uses TRBV6-2 or TRBV6-3 with TRBJ2-7, with D maybe TRBD2 (6 bases). Between the trimmed V and J ends, which lost 11 bases and 3 bases, there was a span of 17 bases. The CDR3 is 13 residues long. The V gene's germline CDR1 is MNHEY and CDR2 SVGEGT. The CDR3 spells CASRAGGGYEQYF. In nucleotides, the CDR3 is TGTGCCTCACGAGCCGGGGGAGGCTACGAGCAGTACTTC.

This clonotype was recorded at least ten times. The chain carries TRBV4-2 and TRBJ2-6, with TRBD2 as a possible D gene (6 bases). The CDR3 contains 16 residues. The V end lost 0 bases, the J end lost 0 bases, and 6 bases lay between the germline ends. Germline values: CDR1 LGHNA, CDR2 YNFKEQ. The CDR3 sequence: CASSQEGGSGANVLTF. CDR3 bases: TGTGCCAGCAGCCAAGAGGGGGGCTCTGGGGCCAACGTCCTGACTTTC.

This clonotype was picked up many times. The chain carries TRBV7-2 and TRBJ2-5, with TRBD2 as a possible D gene (7 bases). Germline CDR1 reads SGHTA; CDR2 reads FQGNSA. This CDR3 is 14 amino acids long. V lost 4 bases, J lost 5 bases, and 14 bases lay in between. CDR3 DNA: TGTGCCAGCAGCTGGATAGGGGGAGGGGAGACCCAGTACTTC. Encoded protein: CASSWIGGGETQYF.

The chain carries TRBV6-1 and TRBJ2-3; maybe TRBD2 (6 bases). The CDR3 has 13 residues. The germline V gene has CDR1 MNHNS and CDR2 SASEGT. Trimming took off 6 bases at V and 3 bases at J, with 10 bases between the two ends. The CDR3 reads CASREGITDTQYF. CDR3 sequence (DNA): TGTGCCAGCAGGGAGGGAATAACAGATACGCAGTATTTT.

This clonotype was counted ten times or more. This sequence joins TRBV4-2 and TRBJ2-1; maybe TRBD2 (5 bases). This CDR3 has 12 amino acids. Germline V lookup: CDR1 LGHNA, CDR2 YNFKEQ. V was cut by 0 bases and J by 10 bases, with 7 bases left in between. The CDR3: CASSQDREEQFF. CDR3 nucleotide sequence: TGTGCCAGCAGCCAAGATAGGGAGGAGCAGTTCTTC.

The chain combines TRBV7-2 with TRBJ1-2; D not resolved. From germline, CDR1 is SGHTA and CDR2 FQGNSA. Trimming left V 1 base short and J 2 bases short, with 11 bases between. CDR3 length: 15 amino acids. The CDR3 DNA sequence: TGTGCCAGCAGCTTAGGGGCGGTCACCAACTATGGCTACACCTTC. Protein sequence: CASSLGAVTNYGYTF.

This clonotype was detected a few times. The chain carries TRBV20-1 and TRBJ1-6; 10 nucleotides line up with TRBD1. Germline values: CDR1 DFQATT, CDR2 SNEGSKA (reference sequence). The CDR3 is 16 residues long. V was clipped by 2 bases and J by 10 bases; unmatched bases: 11. The CDR3 region has the DNA TGCAGTGCTAGACTCAAAGCCGGGACAGGGGACTCACCCCTCCACTTT. The encoded protein is CSARLKAGTGDSPLHF.

A word on this clonotype: A much larger clone differs by one base, so this may be a read error. The rearrangement uses TRBV9 and TRBJ1-1; D gene unclear. The CDR3 is made up of 16 amino acids. Germline CDR1 is SGDLS and CDR2 is YYNGEE. V was pared by 6 bases and J by 1 base, with 19 bases between. The CDR3 loop reads CASNPPSAEANTEAFF. In DNA form, the CDR3 reads TGTGCCAGCAACCCACCTTCTGCGGAAGCGAACACTGAAGCTTTCTTT.

This clonotype was seen a few times. The chain employs TRBV10-3 and TRBJ2-3, with a weak D call TRBD2 (5 bases). Trimming pared 0 bases from V and 13 bases from J, leaving 14 bases between. The length of the CDR3 is 13 residues. CDR1 and CDR2 (germline): ENHRY, SYGVKD. CDR3 residues: CAISESNARAEYF. The CDR3 coding sequence is TGTGCCATCAGTGAGTCGAACGCGCGGGCTGAGTATTTT.

CDR3 nucleotide sequence: TGTGCCAGCAGTGACCAAACGGGCGAAAAACTGTTTTTT. It translates to CASSDQTGEKLFF. The chain combines TRBV2 with TRBJ1-4; unclear D gene. Trimming removed 3 bases at V and 8 bases at J, with 10 bases between. This CDR3 contains 13 residues. Germline V gene sequence: CDR1 SNHLY, CDR2 FYNNEI.

The CDR3 DNA sequence: TGTGCCAGCAGCGCGGCGCGGGGCAGGGGGCACGAGCAGTACTTC. Protein product: CASSAARGRGHEQYF. The chain combines TRBV7-9 with TRBJ2-7, with TRBD1 matching 8 bases. Trimming cost V 5 bases and J 5 bases; bases outside gene matches: 11. The CDR3 is 15 amino acids. The germline gives CDR1 SEHNR, CDR2 FQNEAQ (reference sequence).

In its sample, this clonotype was seen many times. The CDR3, as DNA: TGTGCCAGCAGTTCCCCATCAGGGGGGAACACTGAAGCTTTCTTT. Protein: CASSSPSGGNTEAFF. The chain uses TRBV28 and TRBJ1-1; 7 bases line up with TRBD1. The CDR3 has 15 residues. V lost 4 bases and J lost 1; bases outside the gene matches: 6. Germline V gene data show CDR1 as MDHEN and CDR2 as SYDVKM.

In its sample, this clonotype was seen a few times. The chain recombines TRBV7-2 with TRBJ2-5; 11 nucleotides agree with TRBD2. CDR1 SGHTA and CDR2 FQGNSA come from the germline V gene. CDR3 size: 16 residues. J gave up 1 base and V 0 bases, and 1 base lay outside the gene matches. The chain's CDR3 is CASSLATSGGQETQYF. The DNA of the CDR3 is TGTGCCAGCAGCTTAGCTACTAGCGGGGGCCAAGAGACCCAGTACTTC.

The gene calls are TRBV27 and TRBJ1-1, with a weak D call TRBD1 (6 bases). The germline V gene encodes CDR1 MNHEY and CDR2 SMNVEV (reference sequence). V was pared by 4 bases and J by 4 bases, with 16 bases between. This CDR3 region has 15 residues. CDR3 protein: CASSSTGQQITEAFF. Written as DNA, the CDR3 is TGTGCCAGCAGTTCAACCGGACAGCAGATCACTGAAGCTTTCTTT.

The chain links TRBV4-3 to TRBJ2-3; 9 nucleotides line up with TRBD1. The CDR3 contains 20 residues. Germline V gene lookup returns CDR1 LGHNA and CDR2 YSLEER. Trimming cost V 2 bases and J 6 bases; bases outside gene matches: 21. For the CDR3, the DNA is TGCGCCAGCAGCCAAAGGGCCTCCGGCCAATGGACAGGGGCGGTGGATACGCAGTATTTT. This codes for CASSQRASGQWTGAVDTQYF.